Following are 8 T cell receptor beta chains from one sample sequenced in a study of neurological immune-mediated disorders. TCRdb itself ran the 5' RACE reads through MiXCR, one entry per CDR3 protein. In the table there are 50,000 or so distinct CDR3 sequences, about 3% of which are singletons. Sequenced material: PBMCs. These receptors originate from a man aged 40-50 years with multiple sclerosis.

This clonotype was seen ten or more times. In nucleotides, the CDR3 is TGTGCCAGCAGCTTTACCCAGCTAGCGGGGGAAGAGCAGTTCTTC. It encodes CASSFTQLAGEEQFF. This rearrangement joins TRBV7-3 to TRBJ2-1, with 10 bases identical to TRBD2. V trimming: 3 bases; J trimming: 10 bases; junction bases outside the gene matches: 9. Germline CDR1 and CDR2: SGHTA and FQGTGA. The CDR3 covers 15 residues.

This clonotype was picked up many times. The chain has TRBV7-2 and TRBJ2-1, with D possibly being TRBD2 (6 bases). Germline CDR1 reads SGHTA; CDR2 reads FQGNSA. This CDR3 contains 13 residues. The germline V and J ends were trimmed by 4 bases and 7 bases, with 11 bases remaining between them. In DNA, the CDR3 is TGTGCCAGCAGCTCGGGACTTCGGAATGAGCAGTTCTTC. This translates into CASSSGLRNEQFF.

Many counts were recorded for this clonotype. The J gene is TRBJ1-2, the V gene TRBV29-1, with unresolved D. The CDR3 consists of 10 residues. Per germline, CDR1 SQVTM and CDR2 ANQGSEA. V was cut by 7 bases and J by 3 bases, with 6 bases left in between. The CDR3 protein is CSARDYGYTF. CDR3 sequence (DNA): TGCAGCGCGAGAGACTATGGCTACACCTTC.

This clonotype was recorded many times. The DNA of the CDR3 is TGTGCCAGCACCCCCGGACGGGAACCCTATCAGCCCCAGCATTTT. This encodes CASTPGREPYQPQHF. The chain recombines TRBV12-3 or TRBV12-4 with TRBJ1-5, with unresolved D. The CDR3 contains 15 residues. V lost 7 bases and J 5 bases, leaving 18 bases between the germline ends.

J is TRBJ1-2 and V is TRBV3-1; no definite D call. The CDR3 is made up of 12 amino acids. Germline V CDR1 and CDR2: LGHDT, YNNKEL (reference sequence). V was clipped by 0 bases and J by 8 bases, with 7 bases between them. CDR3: CASSQEMVGYTF. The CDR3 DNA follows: TGTGCCAGCAGCCAAGAGATGGTCGGCTACACCTTC.

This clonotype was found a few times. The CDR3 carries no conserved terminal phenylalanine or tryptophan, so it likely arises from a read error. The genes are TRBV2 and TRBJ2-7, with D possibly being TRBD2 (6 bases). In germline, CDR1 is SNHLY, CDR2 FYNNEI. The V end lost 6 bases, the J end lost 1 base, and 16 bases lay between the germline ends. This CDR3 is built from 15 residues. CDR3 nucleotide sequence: TGTGCCAGCAGGGGGCTGGGCGGGGATTCCTACGAGCAGTACTAC. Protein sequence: CASRGLGGDSYEQYY.

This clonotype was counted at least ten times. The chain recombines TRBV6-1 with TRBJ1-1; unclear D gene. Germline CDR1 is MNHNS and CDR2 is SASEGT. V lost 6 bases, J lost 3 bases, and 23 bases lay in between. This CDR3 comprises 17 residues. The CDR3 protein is CASRSESVLVGHTEAFF. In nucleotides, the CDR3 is TGTGCCAGCAGATCCGAGTCTGTCCTTGTTGGGCACACTGAAGCTTTCTTT.

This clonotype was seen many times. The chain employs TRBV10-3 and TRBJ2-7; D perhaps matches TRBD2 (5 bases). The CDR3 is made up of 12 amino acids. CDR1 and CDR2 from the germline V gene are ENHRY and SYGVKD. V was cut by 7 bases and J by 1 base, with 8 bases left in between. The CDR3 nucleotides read TGTGCCATCACCGGCGGGTCCTACGAGCAGTACTTC. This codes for CAITGGSYEQYF.